The rows below give T cell receptor beta chains drawn from one sample of a study of CD8 T cells in ankylosing spondylitis. TCRdb used MiXCR to reprocess the 5' RACE reads, holding one entry per CDR3 protein. The sample includes about 500,000 distinct CDR3 sequences, 5.3% of them seen just once. Sample: blood, either unsorted or a sorted T cell fraction (not recorded which). These receptors were collected from a male donor with ankylosing spondylitis. Each CDR3 is given with its conserved first and last residue. Fields, in order: CDR3 DNA, CDR3 protein, V gene, D gene, J gene, clone size. D genes are given only for firm matches. The listing skips clone size in some rows; elsewhere it reads once, few, many or a size class.

TGTGCCAGCAGTCCTCTCCAGGGGGCTAACTATGGCTACACCTTC CASSPLQGANYGYTF TRBV12-3/TRBV12-4 TRBD1 TRBJ1-2 many
TGTGCCTGGAGTGTACAGGGTCCCTACGAGCAGTACTTC CAWSVQGPYEQYF TRBV30 - TRBJ2-7 few
TGTGCCAGCAGTTACGGCATGGACAGGGGGATCGGCTACACCTTC CASSYGMDRGIGYTF TRBV6-2/TRBV6-3 TRBD1 TRBJ1-2 many
TGCAGCGTACCAAGGGGACTAGCGGGATCCTACAATGAGCAGTTCTTC CSVPRGLAGSYNEQFF TRBV29-1 TRBD2 TRBJ2-1 many
TGCGCCAGCAGCTTCCTCCGGGACAGGGTGAACACTGAAGCTTTCTTT CASSFLRDRVNTEAFF TRBV5-1 TRBD1 TRBJ1-1 many
TGCGCCAGCAGCTTGGCCGGGGCAGTCGGGGAGACCCAGTACTTC CASSLAGAVGETQYF TRBV5-1 - TRBJ2-5 -
TGCAGTGCTGGTGGAGGAAGAGCTACCCGGACAGGGAGTATCGCCTACAATGAGCAGTTCTTC CSAGGGRATRTGSIAYNEQFF TRBV20-1 TRBD1 TRBJ2-1 few
TGCAGTGCTAGGGGACAGGGGGGGTTCACAGATACGCAGTATTTT CSARGQGGFTDTQYF TRBV20-1 TRBD1 TRBJ2-3 many
TGCGCCAGCAGCTCCCGACAGGGGGGAGATACGCAGTATTTT CASSSRQGGDTQYF TRBV5-1 TRBD1 TRBJ2-3 many
TGTGCCAGCAGTTCCGGACTAGCGGGGGAGCCCGGGGATACGCAGTATTTT CASSSGLAGEPGDTQYF TRBV12-3/TRBV12-4 TRBD2 TRBJ2-3 -
TGTGCCAGCAGCGTAGGCCCGGGACAGGGAGGACTAGGAGTGGTCCATGAGCAGTTCTTC CASSVGPGQGGLGVVHEQFF TRBV9 TRBD1 TRBJ2-1 many
TGTGCCAGCAAACTAGCGGGAGGGCTAGGGGAGCAGTACTTC CASKLAGGLGEQYF TRBV6-1 TRBD2 TRBJ2-7 many
TGTGCCAGCTCACCACCGCAGGCAGGGGGCTACTACAATGAGCAGTTCTTC CASSPPQAGGYYNEQFF TRBV18 TRBD1 TRBJ2-1 -
TGTGCCAGCTCACCACCGTCCCACCCCACCGGGGAGCTGTTTTTT CASSPPSHPTGELFF TRBV18 - TRBJ2-2 -
TGCAGTGCTAGACTAGCGGGGGGGATAGATACGCAGTATTTT CSARLAGGIDTQYF TRBV20-1 TRBD2 TRBJ2-3 once
TGCAGCGCCGAACGGGCAGGGAACTATGGCTACACCTTC CSAERAGNYGYTF TRBV29-1 - TRBJ1-2 -